This T cell receptor beta chain was found in a study of blood T cell repertoires in COVID-19. As for the study in general: The United States, Italy and Spain provided the acute and convalescent COVID-19 samples. The analysed material was cDNA or gDNA that came from T cells, B-cell-depleted T cells, or PBMCs.

Authors' analysis steps: Nucleated cell number was recorded as an estimate derived from reference gene primer amplification. Sequencing used immunoSEQ multiplex PCR; TCRdb keeps in-frame clones, though not all of them. V and J calls and clone size are those listed in that table; D and trimming were worked out from the DNA. The data hold 60,000 to 75,000 clones, with 70% to 90% observed a single time. This TCR was sampled from a human donor in a cohort sampled during active COVID-19. Sequenced sample: peripheral blood.

The CDR3: CATRFGGGETQYF. The CDR3 DNA reads TGCGCCACCAGATTTGGGGGGGGAGAGACCCAGTACTTC. The chain uses TRBV10-2 and TRBJ2-5; the match to TRBD2 covers 7 bases. The CDR3 spans 13 residues. V trimming: 10 bases; J trimming: 4 bases; junction bases outside the gene matches: 9. Germline lookup yields CDR1 WSHSY and CDR2 SAAADI.